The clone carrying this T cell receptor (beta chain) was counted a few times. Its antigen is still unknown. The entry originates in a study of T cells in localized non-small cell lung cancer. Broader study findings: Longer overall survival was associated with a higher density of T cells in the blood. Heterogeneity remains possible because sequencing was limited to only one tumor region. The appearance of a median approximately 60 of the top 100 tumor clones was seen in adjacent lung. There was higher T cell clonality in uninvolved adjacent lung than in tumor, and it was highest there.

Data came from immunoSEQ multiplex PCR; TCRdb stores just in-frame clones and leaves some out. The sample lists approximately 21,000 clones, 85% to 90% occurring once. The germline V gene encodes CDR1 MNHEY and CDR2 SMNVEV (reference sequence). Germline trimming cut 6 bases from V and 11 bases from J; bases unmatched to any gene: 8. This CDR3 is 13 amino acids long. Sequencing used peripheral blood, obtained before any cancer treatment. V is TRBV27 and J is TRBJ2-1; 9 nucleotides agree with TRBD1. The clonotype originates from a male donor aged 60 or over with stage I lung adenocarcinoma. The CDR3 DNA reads TGTGCCAGCAGCATTGGACAGGGGACGAAGCAGTTCTTC. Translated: CASSIGQGTKQFF.